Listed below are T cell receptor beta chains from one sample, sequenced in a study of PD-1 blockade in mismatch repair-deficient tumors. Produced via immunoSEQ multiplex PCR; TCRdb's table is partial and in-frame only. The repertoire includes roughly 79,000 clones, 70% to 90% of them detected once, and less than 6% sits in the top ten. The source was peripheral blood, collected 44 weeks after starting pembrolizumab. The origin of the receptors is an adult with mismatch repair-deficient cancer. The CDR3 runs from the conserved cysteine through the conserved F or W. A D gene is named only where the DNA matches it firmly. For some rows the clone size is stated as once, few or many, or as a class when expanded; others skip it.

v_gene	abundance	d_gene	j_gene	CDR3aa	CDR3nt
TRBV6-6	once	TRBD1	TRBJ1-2	CASSLDRGNYGYTF	TGTGCCAGCAGTTTGGACAGGGGAAACTATGGCTACACCTTC
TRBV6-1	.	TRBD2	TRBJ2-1	CASSARLAGEGEQFF	TGTGCCAGCAGTGCCCGGCTAGCGGGAGAGGGTGAGCAGTTCTTC
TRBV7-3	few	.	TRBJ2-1	CASSTRKGSAYNEQFF	TGTGCCAGCAGCACCCGAAAAGGTAGCGCCTACAATGAGCAGTTCTTC
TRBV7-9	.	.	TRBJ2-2	CASSPLLGAGTGELFF	TGTGCCAGCAGCCCCCTTCTAGGGGCGGGCACCGGGGAGCTGTTTTTT
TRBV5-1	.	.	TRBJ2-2	CASSLEGGNTGELFF	TGCGCCAGCAGCTTGGAAGGGGGGAACACCGGGGAGCTGTTTTTT
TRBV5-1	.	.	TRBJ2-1	CASSLEGSSYNEQFF	TGCGCCAGCAGCCTCGAGGGGAGCTCCTACAATGAGCAGTTCTTC
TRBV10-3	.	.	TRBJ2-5	CAISELGRTKETQYF	TGTGCCATCAGTGAGTTGGGAAGAACGAAAGAGACCCAGTACTTC
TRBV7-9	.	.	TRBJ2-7	CASSPLTRGPQLAYEQYF	TGTGCCAGCAGTCCCCTTACCAGGGGACCGCAACTAGCCTACGAGCAGTACTTC
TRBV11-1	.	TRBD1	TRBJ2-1	CASSLDRGEQFF	TGTGCCAGCAGCTTGGACAGGGGTGAGCAGTTCTTC
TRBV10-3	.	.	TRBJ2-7	CAISESTGWNEQYF	TGTGCCATCAGTGAGTCGACAGGATGGAACGAGCAGTACTTC
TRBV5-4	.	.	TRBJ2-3	CASSLRSDTQYF	TGTGCCAGCAGCCTACGCTCCGATACGCAGTATTTT
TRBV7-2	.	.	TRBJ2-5	CASSLLRGGETQYF	TGTGCCAGCAGCCTCCTTAGAGGGGGAGAGACCCAGTACTTC
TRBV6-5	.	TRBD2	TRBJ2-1	CASTPDGGNNEQFF	TGTGCCAGCACTCCGGACGGGGGGAACAATGAGCAGTTCTTC
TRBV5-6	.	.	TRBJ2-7	CASSSTGRILGHEQYF	TGTGCCAGCAGCTCGACAGGCCGTATTCTGGGCCACGAGCAGTACTTC
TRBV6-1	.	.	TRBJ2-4	CASSEGGSAGVQYF	TGTGCCAGCAGTGAAGGGGGCAGCGCCGGGGTTCAGTACTTC
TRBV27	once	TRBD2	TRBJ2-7	CASSFQREGAREQYF	TGTGCCAGCAGTTTTCAGCGGGAGGGAGCGCGCGAGCAGTACTTC
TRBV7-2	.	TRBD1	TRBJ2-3	CASSSYRGRDTQYF	TGTGCCAGCAGCAGCTACAGGGGGCGGGATACGCAGTATTTT
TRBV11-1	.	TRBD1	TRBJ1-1	CASSLRQGGQVEAFF	TGTGCCAGCAGCTTAAGACAGGGGGGACAGGTTGAAGCTTTCTTT
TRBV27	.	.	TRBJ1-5	CASSPRIGGVPNQPQHF	TGTGCCAGCAGTCCCCGCATTGGGGGGGTCCCCAATCAGCCCCAGCATTTT
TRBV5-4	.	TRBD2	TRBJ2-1	CASSFGASGANEQFF	TGTGCCAGCAGCTTTGGTGCTAGCGGGGCCAATGAGCAGTTCTTC
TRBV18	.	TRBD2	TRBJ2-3	CASSGTSGTDTQYF	TGTGCCAGTTCCGGGACTAGCGGCACAGATACGCAGTATTTT
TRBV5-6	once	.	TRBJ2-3	CASSLTRTDTQYF	TGTGCCAGCAGCTTGACCCGCACAGATACGCAGTATTTT
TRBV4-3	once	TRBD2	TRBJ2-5	CASSPSTSGRETQYF	TGCGCCAGCAGCCCTTCTACTAGCGGGAGGGAGACCCAGTACTTC
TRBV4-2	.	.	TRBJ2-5	CASSQEGTGETQYF	TGTGCCAGCAGCCAAGAAGGAACGGGAGAGACCCAGTACTTC
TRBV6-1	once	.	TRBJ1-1	CASRGGFNTEAFF	TGTGCCAGCAGGGGAGGGTTTAACACTGAAGCTTTCTTT
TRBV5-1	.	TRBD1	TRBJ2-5	CASSTRQGGETQYF	TGCGCCAGCAGCACGCGACAGGGGGGGGAGACCCAGTACTTC
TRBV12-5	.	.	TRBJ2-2	CASGLVRPGELFF	TGTGCTAGTGGTTTGGTACGTCCCGGGGAGCTGTTTTTT
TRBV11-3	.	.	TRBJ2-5	CASSLEGLEETQYF	TGTGCCAGCAGCTTAGAGGGCCTTGAAGAGACCCAGTACTTC
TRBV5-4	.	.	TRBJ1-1	CASSLVGRNTEAFF	TGTGCCAGCAGCTTGGTAGGCAGAAACACTGAAGCTTTCTTT
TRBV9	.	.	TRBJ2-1	CASRAGGSGANEQFF	TGTGCCAGCAGGGCCGGGGGTAGCGGAGCCAATGAGCAGTTCTTC
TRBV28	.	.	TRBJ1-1	CAEGGGGGTEAFF	TGTGCCGAAGGGGGAGGGGGAGGTACTGAAGCTTTCTTT
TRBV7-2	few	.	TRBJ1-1	CASSLWGTNTEAFF	TGTGCCAGCAGCTTATGGGGTACGAACACTGAAGCTTTCTTT
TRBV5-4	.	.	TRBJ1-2	CASSLAGNYGYTF	TGTGCCAGCAGCTTGGCAGGAAACTATGGCTACACCTTC
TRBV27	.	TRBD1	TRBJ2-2	CASSFLKTGGPGELFF	TGTGCCAGCAGTTTTCTTAAAACAGGGGGCCCCGGGGAGCTGTTTTTT
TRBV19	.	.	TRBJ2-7	CASSTGSSREQYF	TGTGCCAGTAGTACCGGGAGTTCTAGGGAGCAGTACTTC
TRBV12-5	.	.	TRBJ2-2	CASGPGETVGELFF	TGTGCTAGTGGCCCGGGGGAGACGGTGGGGGAGCTGTTTTTT
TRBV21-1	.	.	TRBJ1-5	CASRPTLHWHHQPQHF	TGTGCCAGCAGACCGACGCTACATTGGCATCATCAGCCCCAGCATTTT
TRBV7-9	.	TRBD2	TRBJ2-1	CASSLVLAGVGEQFF	TGTGCCAGCAGCTTAGTACTAGCGGGAGTCGGTGAGCAGTTCTTC
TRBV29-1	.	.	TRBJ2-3	CSGRRDGSTDTQYF	TGCAGCGGCCGCCGGGACGGATCCACAGATACGCAGTATTTT
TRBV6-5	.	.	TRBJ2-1	CASKTPGYNEQFF	TGTGCCAGCAAGACGCCGGGGTACAATGAGCAGTTCTTC
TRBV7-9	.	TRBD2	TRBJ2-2	CASSSYVSGSRTGELFF	TGTGCCAGCAGCTCTTACGTTAGCGGGAGCAGAACCGGGGAGCTGTTTTTT
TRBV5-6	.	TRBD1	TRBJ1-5	CASSTGQGYSNQPQHF	TGTGCCAGCAGCACGGGACAGGGGTATAGCAATCAGCCCCAGCATTTT